This T cell receptor (beta chain) emerged from a study of shared clonotypes between healthy human individuals. Study conclusions and caveats: Read depth was anticipated to influence clonotype sharing among donors.

The repertoire was sequenced with immunoSEQ multiplex PCR; TCRdb's copy has only in-frame clones and lacks some. Of 2 million to 2.5 million clones in the sample, 90% to 95% were seen once. Comments on this clone: The antigen remains undetermined.

The CDR3 sequence is 15 residues long. Germline assignment: CDR1 SGHRS and CDR2 YFSETQ. J was trimmed by 3 bases and V by 2 bases; bases with no gene match: 2. Source material: naive CD4+ T cells from PBMCs. The subset: CD45RA+ positively selected. The chain employs TRBV5-1 and TRBJ2-5, with 12 bases lining up with TRBD2. This clonotype was obtained from a man aged 18 to 29 in good health. Some clones in this sample may be carry-over from other donors' samples. The CDR3 reads CASSFGLAGKETQYF. The CDR3 DNA follows: TGCGCCAGCAGCTTTGGACTAGCGGGAAAAGAGACCCAGTACTTC.